This T cell receptor beta chain was sequenced during a study of regulatory T cells in long-lasting Graves disease (dated by TCRdb to the early 2020s). About the study as a whole: Patients with newly diagnosed Graves' disease had been on antithyroid drugs for under 3 months. A total of roughly 35 samples underwent TCR sequencing: 13 from persistent and roughly 20 from newly diagnosed Graves' disease patients. The study was registered as a clinical trial and conducted in China. Persistent Graves' disease patients were compared with newly diagnosed Graves' disease patients by peripheral blood TCR sequencing and RNA sequencing. Study-wide findings and limitations: Lower TCR Shannon entropy and fewer highly expanded clones were observed in persistent Graves' disease patients than in newly diagnosed patients, which suggested clonal expansion. The authors noted that the small sample size was a limitation that may lower accuracy. Only peripheral blood was studied, because thyroid tissue, the primary lesion, was inaccessible. Sequencing and analysis were limited to the TCR beta chain. Preferential use of TRBV28, TRBJ1-2 and TRBJ2-5 was observed in persistent disease, whereas TRBV20-1 and TRBJ2-1 were favored in newly diagnosed disease. Persistent patients shared more public clonotypes among themselves (more than 2,500) than newly diagnosed patients did (approximately 900).

Libraries came from multiplex PCR. The instrument given in TCRdb is Illumina HiSeq 4000. TCR beta libraries were built with iRepertoire HTBI primers and Arm-PCR amplification of CDR3 regions. Before sequencing, the PCR products went through gel purification. Per the authors' processing: A total of 62 TRBV and some 13 TRBJ segments were identified across samples and were used for gene usage analysis of CDR3 amino acid clonotypes. COPE and FqMerger were used to merge filtered high-quality paired reads into contigs. BLAST was used to align contigs to IMGT TRBV, TRBD and TRBJ reference genes, with CDR3 defined following IMGT. Clonotypes above 0.1% frequency were classified as highly expanded clones. Shannon entropy served as the measure of repertoire diversity, while the Gini coefficient captured V-J evenness. A clonotype found in more than one individual was treated as public. TCRdb reprocessing: public reads trimmed at Q25 with fastp, clones called with MiXCR, in-frame beta chains kept. For every CDR3 protein sequence, its rows merge into one entry that carries the most common genes and DNA. The V and J calls follow TCRdb's processing rather than the paper's. This sample has hundreds of thousands of distinct CDR3 sequences in its table, and 15% to 17% of those were observed once. In total, the top ten clones hold over 20% of the sample.

The CDR3, cysteine through phenylalanine, is 13 amino acids long. The DNA shown is the 39-base CDR3, in frame from base 1. Trimming takes 5 bases off V and 2 bases off J; junction bases not matched to a gene: 5. CDR1 DFQATT and CDR2 SNEGSKA are derived from the germline V gene (reference sequence). What this sample's time point label stands for: newly diagnosed GD, antithyroid drugs for less than 3 months. For both TCR sequencing and RNA sequencing, RNA was extracted from PBMCs using TRIzol. Graves' disease was diagnosed according to American Thyroid Association guidelines. Patients for the study were recruited at an endocrinology department in Xi'an, China. Each patient gave around 9.2 milliliters of peripheral blood, collected in an EDTA anticoagulant tube. Ficoll Paque Plus density gradient separation was used to isolate PBMCs, and no further T cell sorting was performed. RNA quality was checked with an Agilent 2100 Bioanalyzer and agarose gel, and concentration with a NanoDrop 2000.

This clonotype was counted at least ten times. The antigen it binds to is not known. No base-level quality is on record; no much larger clone is a single base apart. The chain employs TRBV20-1 and TRBJ2-7; the central 8 bases match TRBD1. This material consisted of peripheral blood mononuclear cells (PBMCs), taken at new diagnosis, from a patient treated with antithyroid drugs. This clonotype was obtained from a female donor with Graves disease. The nucleotides are TGCAGTGCTTTACAGGGGGACGCCTACGAGCAGTACTTC. Its product reads: CSALQGDAYEQYF.